A single sample gave rise to the 18 T cell receptor beta chains below, sequenced in a study of neoadjuvant anti-PD-1 for oral cavity cancer (dated by TCRdb to the early 2020s). Library generation was performed with the immunoSEQ multiplex PCR assay. TCRdb took this table from immuneACCESS and kept in-frame rearrangements with V and J called. Such tables lack part of the clones; where checked against another copy, unresolved V genes explain under half of the gap, and the rest is unexplained. This sample has about 14,000 clones in its table, and about 73% of those were observed once. Over 2% of the sample lies in the top ten. In light of the paper, this sample's time point label describes: before neoadjuvant nivolumab. The sample consisted of PBMCs, taken before nivolumab (anti-PD-1) treatment. The receptors come from a person aged 40 to 85 with oral cavity squamous cell carcinoma.

V gene TRBV7-2 combines with J gene TRBJ2-1, with 9 bases identical to TRBD2. CDR1 is SGHTA, CDR2 FQGNSA, per germline. Losses at the gene ends were 2 bases for V and 0 bases for J; bases not matched to a gene: 5. The CDR3 totals 17 residues. DNA of the CDR3: TGTGCCAGCAGCTTACTAGCGGGACGAAGCTCCTACAATGAGCAGTTCTTC. Its protein product is CASSLLAGRSSYNEQFF. Combining the CDR3 with reference TRBV7-2 and TRBJ2-1 gives the whole variable domain GAGVSQSPSNKVTEKGKDVELRCDPISGHTALYWYRQSLGQGLEFLIYFQGNSAPDKSGLPSDRFSAERTGGSVSTLTIQRTQQEDSAVYLCASSLLAGRSSYNEQFFGPGTRLTVL.

V is TRBV7-2 and J is TRBJ2-1; 7 positions agree with TRBD1. This CDR3 has 14 amino acids. The V gene's germline CDR1 is SGHTA and CDR2 FQGNSA. After removal of 5 bases from V and 9 bases from J, the junction contained 10 bases not matched to a gene. The CDR3 region is CASSPRGGSGEQFF. The CDR3 DNA is TGTGCCAGCAGCCCCCGAGGGGGCTCAGGTGAGCAGTTCTTC.

The rearrangement uses TRBV5-6 and TRBJ1-6; 11 nucleotides agree with TRBD1. This CDR3 has 13 residues. The ends lost 6 bases at V and 9 bases at J; junction bases unmatched: 2. The germline V gene encodes CDR1 SGHDT and CDR2 YYEEEE. CDR3 nucleotide sequence: TGTGCCAGCAACGGACAGGGGGCTTCACCCCTCCACTTT. It translates to CASNGQGASPLHF.

This clone was seen only a few times. V gene TRBV6-1 combines with J gene TRBJ1-2; the D is unclear. This CDR3 is 10 amino acids long. V shed 3 bases and J shed 4 bases, with 0 bases lying between them. Germline V CDR1 and CDR2: MNHNS, SASEGT. CDR3 residues: CASSDYGYTF. CDR3 DNA: TGTGCCAGCAGTGACTATGGCTACACCTTC.

This chain links TRBV5-4 with TRBJ1-6; the match to TRBD1 covers 7 bases. This CDR3 has 16 amino acids. In germline, CDR1 is SGHNT, CDR2 YYREEE (reference sequence). V shed 7 bases and J 9 bases; nucleotides not matched to a gene: 16. The CDR3 loop is CASAPGGASKSSPLHF. CDR3 in DNA: TGTGCCAGCGCCCCAGGGGGGGCAAGCAAGAGTTCACCCCTCCACTTT.

This clone occurred once. The chain is built from TRBV19 and TRBJ2-2, with D possibly TRBD2 on 6 matching bases. The CDR3 spans 17 residues. CDR1 is LNHDA and CDR2 is SQIVND in the germline V gene (reference sequence). Between the trimmed V and J ends, which lost 4 bases and 0 bases, there was a span of 15 bases. The CDR3 coding sequence is TGTGCCAGTAGTACCCGTGGGAGGATTTCGAACACCGGGGAGCTGTTTTTT. Its protein product is CASSTRGRISNTGELFF.

The CDR3 nucleotides are TGTGCCAGCAGCCCCCGGTTCGCAGGGACTAATGAAAAACTGTTTTTT. This translates into CASSPRFAGTNEKLFF. The chain employs TRBV11-2 and TRBJ1-4, with D perhaps TRBD1 (5 bases). The CDR3 extends over 16 amino acids. Trimming took off 5 bases at V and 2 bases at J, with 15 bases between the two ends. CDR1 is SGHAT and CDR2 is FQNNGV in the germline V gene.

In its sample, this clone was seen once. For the CDR3, the DNA is TGCGCCAGCAGCTTGTATGGTTTCAGAAGGGGATTGGAAACAGATACGCAGTATTTT. Its protein product is CASSLYGFRRGLETDTQYF. This rearrangement joins TRBV5-1 to TRBJ2-3; D may be TRBD1 (5 bases). The CDR3 contains 19 residues. The germline V gene encodes CDR1 SGHRS and CDR2 YFSETQ. Trimming pared 1 base from V and 3 bases from J, leaving 24 bases between.

J is TRBJ1-2 and V is TRBV11-2; 7 bases line up with TRBD1. CDR1 is SGHAT, CDR2 FQNNGV, per germline. The V and J ends lost 1 base and 6 bases, in that order; junction bases with no gene match: 11. CDR3 size: 16 residues. In DNA, the CDR3 is TGTGCCAGCAGCTTAGTGTCTCCGGCAGGGGGAGATGGCTACACCTTC. Encoded protein: CASSLVSPAGGDGYTF.

V gene TRBV28 combines with J gene TRBJ1-1; TRBD1 aligns across 9 bases. Germline V lookup: CDR1 MDHEN, CDR2 SYDVKM. Trimming removed 3 bases from V and 7 bases from J; junction bases left unmatched: 6. This CDR3 region has 14 residues. CDR3 sequence: CASSFLTGGLEAFF. The CDR3 coding sequence is TGTGCCAGCAGTTTCTTAACAGGGGGCCTTGAAGCTTTCTTT.

J is TRBJ2-1 and V is TRBV6-4; TRBD2 agrees at 8 bases. This CDR3 comprises 14 residues. Trimming took 4 bases from V and 3 from J; bases not matched to a gene: 2. CDR1 is MRHNA and CDR2 is SNTAGT in the germline V gene. CDR3 bases: TGTGCCAGCAGTGCTACTAGCGGCTACAATGAGCAGTTCTTC. Its protein product is CASSATSGYNEQFF.

V and J are TRBV4-2 and TRBJ1-1; perhaps TRBD1 as D (6 bases). There are 15 residues in the CDR3. Deletions cut 8 bases from V and 0 bases from J, with 16 bases between. Germline V gene data show CDR1 as LGHNA and CDR2 as YNFKEQ. The CDR3 coding sequence is TGTGCCAGCGCCCAAAACAGGGCACTGAACACTGAAGCTTTCTTT. This codes for CASAQNRALNTEAFF.

The V call is TRBV6-5, the J call TRBJ1-4; D gene uncertain. The CDR3 has 12 residues. CDR1 MNHEY and CDR2 SVGAGI come from the germline V gene. V gave up 0 bases and J gave up 8 bases, with 4 bases separating them. This chain's CDR3 is CASSYSPEKLFF. CDR3 sequence (DNA): TGTGCCAGCAGTTACTCCCCCGAAAAACTGTTTTTT.

This clone was counted only a few times. The V gene is TRBV19, the J gene TRBJ2-7; D not certain. This CDR3 contains 14 residues. Trimming cost V 5 bases and J 0 bases, with 11 bases left between them. The germline gives CDR1 LNHDA, CDR2 SQIVND (reference sequence). The CDR3 protein is CASSVAADSYEQYF. In DNA form, the CDR3 reads TGTGCCAGTAGTGTTGCCGCCGACTCCTACGAGCAGTACTTC.

This clone has just one count. The chain carries TRBV20-1 and TRBJ2-7; D unresolved. V was shortened by 0 bases and J by 9 bases, with 9 bases between the two germline ends. The V gene's germline CDR1 is DFQATT and CDR2 SNEGSKA (reference sequence). The CDR3 has 11 amino acids. DNA of the CDR3: TGCAGTGCTAGAGATCCCCCCCGGCAGTACTTC. Protein product: CSARDPPRQYF.

This clone has a single count. The gene calls are TRBV29-1 and TRBJ1-4; TRBD1 agrees at 8 bases. This CDR3 spans 12 amino acids. Unmatched junction bases numbered 4, after V lost 6 bases and J lost 7 bases. Germline-derived CDR1 and CDR2 are SQVTM and ANQGSEA. Here the CDR3 DNA reads TGCAGCGTCTCGGACAGGGCTGAAAAACTGTTTTTT. Encoded protein: CSVSDRAEKLFF.

The chain recombines TRBV7-9 with TRBJ2-1, with 7 bases identical to TRBD2. This CDR3 is 16 amino acids long. After removal of 1 base from V and 12 bases from J, the junction contained 15 bases not matched to a gene. Germline V gives CDR1 SEHNR, CDR2 FQNEAQ (reference sequence). This CDR3 reads CASSLGFAGERLRQFF. CDR3 DNA sequence: TGTGCCAGCAGCTTAGGGTTTGCGGGGGAACGTCTAAGGCAGTTCTTC.

The count of this clone is one. In DNA, the CDR3 is TGTGCCAGCAGTTACGTCGGGGATCTGTACGAGCAGTACTTC. It translates to CASSYVGDLYEQYF. The V gene is TRBV6-5, the J gene TRBJ2-7; D is perhaps TRBD2 (5 bases). This CDR3 region has 14 residues. CDR1 and CDR2 (germline): MNHEY, SVGAGI. V was cut by 2 bases and J by 4 bases, with 12 bases left in between.